This T cell receptor (beta chain) was sequenced during a study of T cell repertoires in cytomegalovirus infection. Germline V gene sequence: CDR1 SGHAT, CDR2 FQNNGV. The V segment lost 6 bases and the J segment 1 base; nucleotides outside the gene matches: 8. This CDR3 region has 15 residues. Study-wide results and caveats: Public TCR beta family frequency separated CMV-and-HLA carriers, including in an independent cohort.

TCRdb fed the reads into MiXCR, producing one record per CDR3 protein. The sample has hundreds of thousands of distinct CDR3 sequences; roughly 35% are singletons. This clonotype was counted between two and nine times. The target antigen is unknown. Specimen: PBMCs. The clonotype originates from a human donor in good health (CMV status not recorded). Some clones in this sample may be carry-over from other donors' samples. The genes are TRBV11-2 and TRBJ2-7, with TRBD1 matching over 8 bases. CDR3 protein: CASRRPGTGSYEQYF. CDR3 DNA: TGTGCCAGCAGACGCCCCGGGACAGGTTCCTACGAGCAGTACTTC.